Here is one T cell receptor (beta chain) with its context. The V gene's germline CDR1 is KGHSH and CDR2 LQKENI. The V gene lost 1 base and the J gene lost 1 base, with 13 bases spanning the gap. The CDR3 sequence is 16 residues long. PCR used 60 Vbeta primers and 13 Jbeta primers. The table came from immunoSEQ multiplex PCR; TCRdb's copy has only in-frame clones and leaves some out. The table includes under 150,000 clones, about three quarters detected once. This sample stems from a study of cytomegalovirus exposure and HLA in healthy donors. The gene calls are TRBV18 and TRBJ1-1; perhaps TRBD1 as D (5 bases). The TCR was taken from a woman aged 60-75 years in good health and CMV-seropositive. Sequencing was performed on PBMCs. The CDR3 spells CASSPQYSGQNTEAFF. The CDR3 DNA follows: TGTGCCAGCTCACCACAGTATTCAGGGCAGAACACTGAAGCTTTCTTT.